These T cell receptor beta chains were read from a single sample in a study of PD-L1 blockade in urothelial cancer. This table comes from immunoSEQ multiplex PCR, and its TCRdb copy is limited to in-frame clones, with some not included. Seen here are roughly 51,000 clones, about 86% observed once, and the top ten hold about 20%. The sequencing here drew on PBMCs, taken around atezolizumab (anti-PD-L1) treatment. These receptors came from a man aged 55 to 70 with urothelial cancer. CDR3s include the opening cysteine and the closing phenylalanine or tryptophan. D genes are given only for firm matches. Expanded clones get a size class; other rows say once, few or many, or leave the size out.

V,D,size,length,J,CDR3,DNA
TRBV6-5,.,.,14,TRBJ1-1,CASSLRQLNTEAFF,TGTGCCAGCAGCCTACGACAGTTAAACACTGAAGCTTTCTTT
TRBV5-4,TRBD1,.,14,TRBJ1-6,CATSGQGYNSPLHF,TGTGCCACCTCGGGACAGGGCTATAATTCACCCCTCCACTTT
TRBV4-3,.,.,16,TRBJ1-6,CASRLGINSYNSPLHF,TGCGCCAGCAGGCTCGGTATCAACTCCTATAATTCACCCCTCCACTTT
TRBV6-1,TRBD1,.,15,TRBJ2-1,CASSELGTAYNEQFF,TGTGCCAGCAGTGAATTGGGGACAGCCTACAATGAGCAGTTCTTC
TRBV7-2,.,.,17,TRBJ1-1,CASSRPPQGQGFTEAFF,TGTGCCAGCAGCCGCCCCCCGCAGGGCCAGGGTTTCACTGAAGCTTTCTTT
TRBV27,TRBD1,.,14,TRBJ1-6,CASTTGGDYSPLHF,TGTGCCAGCACGACAGGGGGGGACTACTCACCCCTCCACTTT
TRBV6-1,TRBD1,.,18,TRBJ2-4,CASSEFRGTGLSKNIQYF,TGTGCCAGCAGTGAATTTAGGGGGACAGGGCTGTCCAAAAACATTCAGTACTTC
TRBV5-6,TRBD2,.,16,TRBJ2-1,CASSFRLAALYNEQFF,TGTGCCAGCAGCTTCCGACTAGCGGCACTATACAATGAGCAGTTCTTC
TRBV2,TRBD1,.,14,TRBJ1-6,CASTGQGGVSPLHF,TGTGCCAGCACCGGACAGGGGGGGGTTTCACCCCTCCACTTT
TRBV7-6,.,.,14,TRBJ1-1,CASSAPGTPSEAFF,TGTGCCAGCAGCGCACCCGGGACACCCAGTGAAGCTTTCTTT
TRBV7-3,TRBD2,.,17,TRBJ2-1,CASSKGTSGGPLNEQFF,TGTGCCAGCAGCAAGGGGACTAGCGGAGGCCCCCTCAATGAGCAGTTCTTC
TRBV30,.,.,14,TRBJ2-7,CAWKPGGMIYEQYF,TGTGCCTGGAAACCGGGTGGCATGATCTACGAGCAGTACTTC
TRBV12-5,TRBD1,.,15,TRBJ2-7,CASGLGQGSSYEQYF,TGTGCTAGTGGTCTCGGACAGGGTTCCTCCTACGAGCAGTACTTC
TRBV19,TRBD1,.,14,TRBJ1-1,CASSPRGPNTEAFF,TGTGCCAGTAGTCCCAGGGGGCCGAACACTGAAGCTTTCTTT
TRBV4-2,.,once,16,TRBJ2-1,CASSQEVGGSYNEQFF,TGTGCCAGCAGCCAAGAAGTCGGGGGCTCCTACAATGAGCAGTTCTTC
TRBV7-7,.,.,16,TRBJ2-6,CASSYRNPSGANVLTF,TGTGCTAGCAGCTACAGGAACCCTTCTGGGGCCAACGTCCTGACTTTC
TRBV7-9,.,.,12,TRBJ2-3,CASSPGGDTQYF,TGTGCCAGCAGCCCTGGGGGGGATACGCAGTATTTT
TRBV6-6,.,.,15,TRBJ1-6,CASSPPGHVNSPLHF,TGTGCCAGCAGCCCACCGGGACACGTGAATTCACCCCTCCACTTT
TRBV7-2,.,.,16,TRBJ2-3,CASSLALSAGPDTQYF,TGTGCCAGCAGCTTAGCGTTGTCGGCAGGGCCCGATACGCAGTATTTT
TRBV27,TRBD1,.,15,TRBJ1-4,CASSLFRGLGEKLFF,TGTGCCAGCAGTTTATTCAGGGGGTTAGGGGAAAAACTGTTTTTT
TRBV19,.,.,13,TRBJ2-7,CASRRQGTNEQYF,TGTGCCAGTAGGAGGCAGGGTACTAACGAGCAGTACTTC
TRBV7-9,.,.,14,TRBJ2-2,CASSPRLYAGELFF,TGTGCCAGCAGCCCCCGGTTATATGCCGGGGAGCTGTTTTTT
TRBV19,.,.,13,TRBJ2-7,CASGGGGMGEQYF,TGTGCCAGTGGAGGCGGAGGGATGGGCGAGCAGTACTTC
TRBV5-1,.,once,17,TRBJ2-6,CASSLGDTNSGANVLTF,TGCGCCAGCAGCTTGGGGGACACAAACTCTGGGGCCAACGTCCTGACTTTC
TRBV6-6,TRBD1,.,14,TRBJ1-2,CASSSTTGGGGYTF,TGTGCCAGCAGTTCCACAACAGGGGGAGGGGGCTACACCTTC
TRBV29-1,TRBD1,.,13,TRBJ2-3,CSQQGAGADTQYF,TGCAGTCAACAGGGGGCGGGAGCAGATACGCAGTATTTT
TRBV27,.,.,14,TRBJ1-2,CASSLSGGGGRYTF,TGTGCCAGCAGTTTATCGGGAGGAGGCGGACGCTACACCTTC
TRBV5-1,TRBD1,.,14,TRBJ1-5,CASSQGVSNQPQHF,TGCGCCAGCAGCCAGGGGGTTAGCAATCAGCCCCAGCATTTT
TRBV14,.,.,13,TRBJ2-5,CASSHGGLGTQYF,TGTGCCAGCAGCCACGGAGGTCTCGGGACCCAGTACTTC
TRBV4-3,TRBD2,.,15,TRBJ2-3,CASSQGRLAGGTQYF,TGCGCCAGCAGCCAAGGAAGACTAGCGGGGGGCACGCAGTATTTT
TRBV6-5,TRBD2,.,15,TRBJ2-2,CATVGLAGVTGELFF,TGTGCCACGGTGGGACTAGCGGGAGTCACCGGGGAGCTGTTTTTT
TRBV5-1,.,.,13,TRBJ2-1,CASSLARGAGQFF,TGCGCCAGCAGCTTGGCCCGGGGGGCTGGGCAGTTCTTC
TRBV14,TRBD2,.,19,TRBJ2-7,CASSQDRGTSGIFSYEQYF,TGTGCCAGCAGCCAAGATCGAGGGACTAGCGGGATTTTTTCCTACGAGCAGTACTTC
TRBV5-1,TRBD1,.,13,TRBJ1-2,CASSPVPGGAITF,TGCGCCAGCAGCCCGGTCCCAGGGGGCGCGATCACCTTC
TRBV10-3,TRBD1,once,13,TRBJ2-7,CAIRGTGGVEQYF,TGTGCCATCAGGGGGACAGGGGGCGTCGAGCAGTACTTC
TRBV6-5,.,.,15,TRBJ1-4,CASSGGSQGGEKLFF,TGTGCCAGCAGTGGTGGATCACAGGGTGGTGAAAAACTGTTTTTT
TRBV28,TRBD1,.,14,TRBJ1-6,CASSSTGQRSPLHF,TGTGCCAGCAGTTCAACGGGACAGCGTTCGCCCCTCCACTTT
TRBV9,TRBD2,.,16,TRBJ2-7,CASSVASGGASNEQYF,TGTGCCAGCAGCGTGGCTAGCGGGGGGGCCTCCAACGAGCAGTACTTC
TRBV5-1,.,once,16,TRBJ2-5,CASSLPEGRDSETQYF,TGCGCCAGCAGCTTGCCTGAAGGCAGGGATTCGGAGACCCAGTACTTC
TRBV10-3,.,few,13,TRBJ1-4,CAIGEGRGEKLFF,TGTGCCATAGGGGAGGGACGAGGCGAAAAACTGTTTTTT
TRBV6-6,TRBD1,.,15,TRBJ2-7,CASSPLRQGVHEQYF,TGTGCCAGCAGTCCCCTGCGGCAGGGGGTTCACGAGCAGTACTTC
TRBV5-1,TRBD2,.,15,TRBJ2-3,CASSFSGSGTDTQYF,TGCGCCAGCAGCTTTAGCGGGAGTGGCACAGATACGCAGTATTTT
TRBV5-1,.,.,13,TRBJ1-3,CASQREAGNTIYF,TGCGCCAGTCAGAGGGAGGCTGGAAACACCATATATTTT
TRBV27,TRBD2,.,17,TRBJ2-3,CASGGDEIPPSWHTQYF,TGTGCCAGCGGGGGGGATGAGATCCCCCCTAGCTGGCATACGCAGTATTTT
TRBV7-2,.,.,14,TRBJ2-5,CASSFSTGSETQYF,TGTGCCAGCAGCTTTTCTACTGGTTCAGAGACCCAGTACTTC
TRBV5-1,TRBD2,.,14,TRBJ2-5,CASSLAESGGHQYF,TGCGCCAGCAGCTTGGCCGAGAGCGGGGGGCACCAGTACTTC
TRBV6-1,TRBD1,.,16,TRBJ2-5,CASSESETGVTETQYF,TGTGCCAGCAGTGAATCGGAGACAGGGGTTACGGAGACCCAGTACTTC
TRBV9,.,.,15,TRBJ2-2,CASSSTGGDTGELFF,TGTGCCAGCAGCTCCACAGGCGGGGACACCGGGGAGCTGTTTTTT